This T cell receptor (beta chain) stems from a study of Ad26.COV2.S vaccination and SARS-CoV-2 variants. Profiled with immunoSEQ multiplex PCR; TCRdb holds only in-frame clones, not every one. The sample contains around 450,000 clones, about 88% of which appear only once. With regard to this clone: No antigen is known for it.

The CDR3 has 13 residues. J was trimmed by 6 bases and V by 3 bases; bases with no gene match: 5. Per the germline V gene, CDR1 is LNHDA and CDR2 is SQIVND (reference sequence). Study-wide points: Marked by substantial breadth, spike-specific CD8+ and CD4+ T cell responses were reportedly seen after vaccination. Spike-specific TCR breadth was greater after Ad26.COV2.S than placebo.

The treatment denotes: around 19 received Ad26.COV2.S at low or high dose, single or two shots; 5 received placebo; per-sample allocation not given. The samples date from day 63 after the first vaccine or placebo injection. Immunization relied on an Ad26 vector, which expressed Wuhan-strain SARS-CoV-2 spike. Material: peripheral blood, obtained in a trial of Ad26.COV2.S vaccine versus placebo. The V and J genes are TRBV19 and TRBJ2-7; 7 positions agree with TRBD1. The receptor was isolated from a person aged 18 to 65 who received the Ad26.COV2.S COVID-19 vaccine or a placebo. The CDR3 coding sequence is TGTGCCAGTAGTATCCTCCCAGGGGGCGAGCAGTACGTC. It translates to CASSILPGGEQYV.